Here is one TCR beta chain with its context. Its antigen is still unknown. This sample is drawn from a study of T cell repertoires in cytomegalovirus infection. Background on the study: It can be stated that public TCR beta signatures indicated CMV infection as well as a matching HLA type. Points from the study as a whole: Frequencies of public TCR beta families were cumulated, and this identified carriers of CMV plus the relevant HLA. HLA-C-restricted CMV-specific TCR beta clonotypes were dominant in the ex vivo response.

The CDR3 spans 17 residues. The germline CDR1 and CDR2 sequences are MNHEY and SMNVEV (reference sequence). The V gene end was trimmed by 4 bases and the J gene end by 3 bases; junction bases not matched to a gene: 5. TCRdb used MiXCR to reprocess the reads, holding one entry per CDR3 protein. Of approximately 500,000 distinct CDR3 sequences in the sample, about 15% were seen once. The chain employs TRBV27 and TRBJ1-6; TRBD1 aligns across 11 bases. The sequence came from a human donor in good health (CMV status not recorded). Some clones in this sample may be carry-over from other donors' samples. The sample taken for sequencing was CD8+ T cells from PBMCs. The CDR3 is CASSWTGGAGYNSPLHF. The CDR3 DNA sequence: TGTGCCAGCAGTTGGACAGGGGGCGCAGGCTATAATTCACCCCTCCACTTT.